The 27 T cell receptor beta chains listed next were all sequenced from one sample in a study of prognosis after radiotherapy for stage I lung cancer. Starting from genomic DNA, TCR beta CDR3 was amplified through two-round multiplex PCR. The authors ran first-round PCR with primers specific to each TRBV and TRBJ gene. From the multiplex PCR reads, TCRdb called clonotypes with MiXCR, one entry per CDR3 protein. Here the sample spans over 50,000 distinct CDR3 sequences, under 45% being singletons. Sequencing used PBMCs, obtained before or after stereotactic body radiation therapy (not recorded which). The receptors here all came from a donor over 45 with non-small cell lung cancer.

On this clonotype itself: This probably arose from a read error, given a far larger clone one base away. The V call is TRBV6-8, the J call TRBJ2-2, with D perhaps being TRBD1 or TRBD2 (5 bases each). V was clipped by 11 bases and J by 4 bases, with 23 bases between them. Germline CDR1 is MNHGY and CDR2 is SAAAGT. This CDR3 has 16 amino acids. The CDR3 bases are TGTGCCGCCAGGCGATTAAGCGTGAGGGGCACCGGGGAGCTGTTTTTT. It is translated as CAARRLSVRGTGELFF.

This clonotype was seen many times. The chain employs TRBV20-1 and TRBJ2-2, with TRBD2 matching 11 bases. The CDR3 runs to 17 residues. The germline V gene encodes CDR1 DFQATT and CDR2 SNEGSKA (reference sequence). The J segment lost 3 bases and the V segment lost 0 bases, leaving 6 bases of the junction unmatched. The CDR3 spells CSAREGLAGGDTGELFF. CDR3 DNA: TGCAGTGCTAGAGAAGGTCTAGCGGGAGGCGACACCGGGGAGCTGTTTTTT.

This clonotype was picked up many times. The chain employs TRBV11-2 and TRBJ2-3; 9 bases agree with TRBD1. The CDR3 covers 16 residues. The germline V gene has CDR1 SGHAT and CDR2 FQNNGV. J gave up 1 base and V 5 bases, and 7 bases lay outside the gene matches. The DNA for the CDR3 is TGTGCCAGCAGCCCAACAGGGGGCGCGGGCACAGATACGCAGTATTTT. It codes for CASSPTGGAGTDTQYF.

This clonotype was counted ten times or more. The chain has TRBV28 and TRBJ1-5; D ambiguous. Trimming cost V 2 bases and J 4 bases, with 9 bases left between them. This CDR3 is 14 amino acids long. CDR1 is MDHEN and CDR2 is SYDVKM in the germline V gene. The CDR3 DNA sequence: TGTGCCAGCAGTTTAGGGGTACAGAATCAGCCCCAGCATTTT. Translated: CASSLGVQNQPQHF.

This clonotype was found many times. DNA of the CDR3: TGTGCCAGCAGCCTCCATCAGGGGGTAAACTATGGCTACACCTTC. Protein sequence: CASSLHQGVNYGYTF. The chain uses TRBV3-1 and TRBJ1-2, with 7 bases aligning to TRBD1. Germline CDR1 is LGHDT and CDR2 is YNNKEL (reference sequence). The CDR3 loop spans 15 amino acids. V shed 4 bases and J 2 bases; nucleotides not matched to a gene: 7. The full variable domain, its missing parts supplied by reference TRBV3-1 and TRBJ1-2, is DTAVSQTPKYLVTQMGNDKSIKCEQNLGHDTMYWYKQDSKKFLKIMFSYNNKELIINETVPNRFSPKSPDKAHLNLHINSLELGDSAVYFCASSLHQGVNYGYTFGSGTRLTVV.

Regarding this clonotype: It may be a read error: a sequence one base away is much more abundant. V gene TRBV2 combines with J gene TRBJ2-5, with a tentative D call TRBD2 (5 bases). CDR1 SNHLY and CDR2 FYNNEI come from the germline V gene. The CDR3 length is 14 residues. V lost 7 bases and J lost 5, with 17 bases in between. CDR3 in DNA: TGTGCCAGCAACTATGAGGGTTTCTGTGAGACCCAGTACTTC. Translation: CASNYEGFCETQYF. Filled out from reference TRBV2 and TRBJ2-5, the complete variable domain reads EPEVTQTPSHQVTQMGQEVILRCVPISNHLYFYWYRQILGQKVEFLVSFYNNEISEKSEIFDDQFSVERPDGSNFTLKIRSTKLEDSAMYFCASNYEGFCETQYFGPGTRLLVL.

CDR3 DNA: TGTGCCAGCAGTTTTCGTAGCGGTATGGGTACAGATACGCAGTATTTT. It yields the protein CASSFRSGMGTDTQYF. The rearrangement joins TRBV12-3 or TRBV12-4 to TRBJ2-3, with a tentative D call TRBD2 (6 bases). The V end lost 3 bases, the J end lost 3 bases, and 16 bases lay between the germline ends. The CDR3 spans 16 residues.

Regarding this clonotype: A much more abundant neighbour one base away suggests this may be a read error. This rearrangement joins TRBV6-1 to TRBJ2-5; TRBD2 agrees at 9 bases. This CDR3 spans 14 amino acids. Trimming took 6 bases from V and 8 from J; bases not matched to a gene: 10. The germline CDR1 and CDR2 sequences are MNHNS and SASEGT. CDR3 in DNA: TGTGCCAGCAGGGGCGCGGGAGGGAAGGATACCCAGTACTTC. Its protein is CASRGAGGKDTQYF.

The V and J genes are TRBV19 and TRBJ1-5, with D uncertain. The CDR3 is 15 amino acids. Trimming removed 3 bases from V and 0 bases from J, with 9 bases in between. Germline assignment: CDR1 LNHDA and CDR2 SQIVND (reference sequence). The CDR3 is CASSMVGFSNQPQHF. CDR3 nucleotide sequence: TGTGCCAGTAGTATGGTGGGCTTTAGCAATCAGCCCCAGCATTTT.

This clonotype has a count of ten or more. The rearrangement links TRBV7-8 to TRBJ2-1; weak D call: TRBD1 (5 bases). CDR3 length equals 14 residues. The germline V and J ends were trimmed by 3 bases and 9 bases, with 15 bases remaining between them. Germline assignment: CDR1 SGHVS and CDR2 FQNEAQ. CDR3 DNA sequence: TGTGCCAGCAGCTTGGGGCTAGGGGTAGTTGAGCAGTTCTTC. Residues: CASSLGLGVVEQFF.

As to this clonotype: A far larger clone is one nucleotide away, so this likely arose from a read error. The chain combines TRBV6-9 with TRBJ1-4, with D perhaps TRBD1 (5 bases). Trimming shortened V by 4 bases and J by 3 bases, and 15 bases separated the two germline ends. The CDR3 contains 16 residues. Per germline, CDR1 MNHGY and CDR2 SVAAGI. The CDR3 DNA reads TGTGCCAGCAGTTCTAGGGGTCTCTTGGCTAATGAAAAACTGTTTTTT. Amino acid sequence: CASSSRGLLANEKLFF.

On this clonotype: A read error may explain this, as a much larger clone is one base away. The J gene is TRBJ2-1, the V gene TRBV6-1; 7 bases fit TRBD2. With 4 bases clipped from V and 6 bases from J, the junction kept 9 bases outside the gene matches. This CDR3 comprises 15 residues. Germline values: CDR1 MNHNS, CDR2 SASEGT. As DNA, the CDR3 is TGTGCCAGCAGTGCCCCCGGGACTATCTCCAATGAGCAGTTCTTC. It translates to CASSAPGTISNEQFF.

This clonotype has ten or more counts. The genes are TRBV20-1 and TRBJ2-7; 10 nucleotides line up with TRBD2. Germline V CDR1 and CDR2: DFQATT, SNEGSKA (reference sequence). Losses at the gene ends were 6 bases for V and 1 base for J; bases not matched to a gene: 6. The CDR3 length is 14 residues. Written as DNA, the CDR3 is TGCAGTGCGCGGCTAGCGGGAGATTCCTACGAGCAGTACTTC. Its translation is CSARLAGDSYEQYF.

A note on this clonotype: Just one base apart from a much larger clone, this may be a read error. The chain uses TRBV6-5 and TRBJ2-5, with D perhaps matching TRBD2 (7 bases). The V and J ends lost 4 bases and 4 bases respectively, with 16 bases between them. Germline V CDR1 and CDR2: MNHEY, SVGAGI. The CDR3 runs 15 residues. Written as DNA, the CDR3 is TGTGCCAGCAGTTGGGGGGGCCTAGGAGGAGAGACCCAGTACTTC. Its translation: CASSWGGLGGETQYF.

The rearrangement joins TRBV7-1 to TRBJ2-1; maybe TRBD2 (6 bases). TRBV7-1 is annotated as an ORF whose role is uncertain. V dropped 4 bases and J dropped 5 bases, with 12 bases sitting between them. The CDR3 extends over 14 amino acids. Written as DNA, the CDR3 is TGTGCCAGCAGCTTGTGGCTAGCGCACAATGAGCAGTTCTTC. Translation: CASSLWLAHNEQFF.

This clonotype appeared many times. V is TRBV6-2 or TRBV6-3 and J is TRBJ2-7, with a weak D call TRBD2 (6 bases). The CDR3 sequence is 13 residues long. The V end lost 2 bases, the J end lost 3 bases, and 8 bases lay between the germline ends. CDR1 MNHEY and CDR2 SVGEGT come from the germline V gene. DNA for the CDR3: TGTGCCAGCAGTTACACTAGCCTCTACGAGCAGTACTTC. Its protein is CASSYTSLYEQYF.

This clonotype was detected only once. A much larger clone is a single base away; this may be a read error. The chain carries TRBV6-1 and TRBJ2-5; 7 bases are shared with TRBD2. Trimming removed 3 bases from V and 7 bases from J; junction bases left unmatched: 20. CDR3 size: 18 residues. Germline V gives CDR1 MNHNS, CDR2 SASEGT. The CDR3 sequence is CASSEDPQTMMGGGTQYF. In nucleotides, the CDR3 is TGTGCCAGCAGTGAGGACCCACAGACAATGATGGGGGGGGGGACCCAGTACTTC.

About this clonotype itself: This may be a read error, as it is one base from a much larger clone. The rearrangement uses TRBV20-1 and TRBJ2-5; D ambiguous. The CDR3 sequence is 13 residues long. The V and J ends lost 2 bases and 6 bases respectively, with 13 bases between them. CDR1 and CDR2 (germline): DFQATT, SNEGSKA (reference sequence). CDR3 sequence: CSARYLVRQTQYF. In DNA, the CDR3 is TGCAGTGCTAGATACCTAGTTCGGCAGACCCAGTACTTC.

This clonotype has at least ten counts. The chain uses TRBV9 and TRBJ1-4; a weak D match, TRBD1 (6 bases). Trimming cost V 3 bases and J 10 bases, with 16 bases left between them. Germline loops: CDR1 SGDLS, CDR2 YYNGEE. This CDR3 comprises 14 residues. In DNA form, the CDR3 reads TGTGCCAGCAGCGGACAGGAACTGTCCGGAAAACTGTTTTTT. It translates to CASSGQELSGKLFF.

The chain links TRBV27 to TRBJ2-7, with 8 bases that match TRBD2. The CDR3 totals 18 residues. The V segment lost 0 bases and the J segment 1 base; nucleotides outside the gene matches: 11. The germline V gene encodes CDR1 MNHEY and CDR2 SMNVEV (reference sequence). The CDR3 region has the DNA TGTGCCAGCAGTTTATCCTCTCAGACTAGCGAGAGGTCCTACGAGCAGTACTTC. Residues: CASSLSSQTSERSYEQYF.

With regard to this clonotype: This likely came from a read error, as a far larger clone is one base away. This chain links TRBV6-4 with TRBJ2-7, with TRBD2 matching 7 bases. There are 17 residues in the CDR3. Germline CDR1 MRHNA, CDR2 SNTAGT. V was clipped by 3 bases and J by 0 bases; unmatched bases: 11. CDR3 amino acids: CASSERLAVSYSYEQYF. The CDR3, as DNA: TGTGCCAGCAGTGAAAGGCTAGCGGTGTCTTACTCCTACGAGCAGTACTTC.

Many counts were recorded for this clonotype. The chain recombines TRBV7-8 with TRBJ1-1; D is unresolved. Germline CDR1 reads SGHVS; CDR2 reads FQNEAQ. Deletions cut 7 bases from V and 0 bases from J, with 12 bases between. The CDR3 spans 14 residues. The DNA of the CDR3 is TGTGCCAGCAAGGTCGCAACCATGAACACTGAAGCTTTCTTT. It codes for CASKVATMNTEAFF. Combining the CDR3 with reference TRBV7-8 and TRBJ1-1 gives the whole variable domain GAGVSQSPRYKVAKRGQDVALRCDPISGHVSLFWYQQALGQGPEFLTYFQNEAQLDKSGLPSDRFFAERPEGSVSTLKIQRTQQEDSAVYLCASKVATMNTEAFFGQGTRLTVV.

This clonotype was seen repeatedly, ten times or more. This chain links TRBV12-3 or TRBV12-4 with TRBJ2-1, with D unresolved. The V end was cut by 2 bases, the J end by 3 bases, with 5 bases between. CDR3 length equals 13 residues. CDR3 amino acids: CASSLLHYNEQFF. CDR3 coding DNA: TGTGCCAGCAGTTTACTTCACTACAATGAGCAGTTCTTC.

This clonotype has only one observation. Germline is not matched at one junction end, which may reflect a read error. As DNA, the CDR3 is TGCAGTTCTAGTGGGGTAGCGGGAGGAACAGATACGCAGTATTTT. Its translation: CSSSGVAGGTDTQYF. The genes are TRBV20-1 and TRBJ2-3; 10 bases fit TRBD2. Germline V lookup: CDR1 DFQATT, CDR2 SNEGSKA (reference sequence). The CDR3 loop spans 15 amino acids.

This clonotype is termed medium-sized. The chain carries TRBV5-1 and TRBJ2-1, with 8 bases identical to TRBD2. Trimming removed 3 bases from V and 9 bases from J; junction bases left unmatched: 2. The CDR3 sequence is 12 residues long. From germline, CDR1 is SGHRS and CDR2 YFSETQ. The CDR3 spells CASSSGLVEQFF. For the CDR3, the DNA is TGCGCCAGCAGCTCGGGACTAGTTGAGCAGTTCTTC.

In regard to this clonotype: A much larger clone sits a single nucleotide away, making a read error possible. The rearrangement uses TRBV11-2 and TRBJ2-3; D is unclear. Germline CDR1 is SGHAT and CDR2 is FQNNGV. The CDR3 covers 15 residues. The CDR3 nucleotides read TGTGACAGCAGCCCGGGCTCGGCAAGTGTGGATACGCAGTATTTT. This sequence encodes CDSSPGSASVDTQYF.

There are many counts of this clonotype. In DNA form, the CDR3 reads TGTGCCAGCATATTCTCAGGGGTTCCCGGGGAGCTGTTTTTT. This codes for CASIFSGVPGELFF. The chain joins TRBV28 to TRBJ2-2, with TRBD1 as a possible D gene (6 bases). CDR1 MDHEN and CDR2 SYDVKM come from the germline V gene. Between the trimmed V and J ends, which lost 7 bases and 6 bases, there was a span of 15 bases. CDR3 length: 14 amino acids.